The next 2 T cell receptor beta chains were all read from a single sample in a study of identifying expanded T cells in peripheral blood. Clones were read by immunoSEQ multiplex PCR, and TCRdb kept only the in-frame ones, dropping some. Of under 150,000 clones in the sample, around 88% are singletons; the top ten hold about 8%. Sequenced input: blood. The origin of the receptors is a person aged 18 to 70 in good health.

The rearrangement joins TRBV30 to TRBJ1-6; a possible D gene is TRBD1 (6 bases). V was clipped by 4 bases and J by 9 bases, with 13 bases between them. The CDR3 has 13 residues. CDR1 is GTSNPN, CDR2 SVGIG, per germline (reference sequence). CDR3 protein: CAWTEGVGSPLHF. For the CDR3, the DNA is TGTGCCTGGACCGAGGGGGTGGGTTCACCCCTCCACTTT.

The V call is TRBV6-5, the J call TRBJ2-5, with D perhaps being TRBD1 or TRBD2 (6 bases each). Per germline, CDR1 MNHEY and CDR2 SVGAGI. Deletions cut 2 bases from V and 9 bases from J, with 16 bases between. This CDR3 has 14 amino acids. The CDR3 spells CASSYQFGGGAQYF. Written as DNA, the CDR3 is TGTGCCAGCAGTTACCAATTCGGGGGCGGGGCCCAGTACTTC.